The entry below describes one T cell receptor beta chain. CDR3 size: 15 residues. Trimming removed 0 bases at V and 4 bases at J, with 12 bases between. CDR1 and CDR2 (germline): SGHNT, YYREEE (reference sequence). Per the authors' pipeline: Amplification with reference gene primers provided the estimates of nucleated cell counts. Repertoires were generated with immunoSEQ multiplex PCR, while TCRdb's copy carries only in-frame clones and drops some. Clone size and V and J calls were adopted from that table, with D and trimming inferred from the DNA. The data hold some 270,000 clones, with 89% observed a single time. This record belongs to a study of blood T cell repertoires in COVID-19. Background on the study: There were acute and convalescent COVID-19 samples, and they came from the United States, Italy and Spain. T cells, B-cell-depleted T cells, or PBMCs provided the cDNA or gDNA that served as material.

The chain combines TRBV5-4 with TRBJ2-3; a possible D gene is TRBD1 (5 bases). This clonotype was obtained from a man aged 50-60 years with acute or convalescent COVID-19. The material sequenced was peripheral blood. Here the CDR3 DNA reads TGTGCCAGCAGCTTGGGGGGCCCAGGCGCAGATACGCAGTATTTT. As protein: CASSLGGPGADTQYF.